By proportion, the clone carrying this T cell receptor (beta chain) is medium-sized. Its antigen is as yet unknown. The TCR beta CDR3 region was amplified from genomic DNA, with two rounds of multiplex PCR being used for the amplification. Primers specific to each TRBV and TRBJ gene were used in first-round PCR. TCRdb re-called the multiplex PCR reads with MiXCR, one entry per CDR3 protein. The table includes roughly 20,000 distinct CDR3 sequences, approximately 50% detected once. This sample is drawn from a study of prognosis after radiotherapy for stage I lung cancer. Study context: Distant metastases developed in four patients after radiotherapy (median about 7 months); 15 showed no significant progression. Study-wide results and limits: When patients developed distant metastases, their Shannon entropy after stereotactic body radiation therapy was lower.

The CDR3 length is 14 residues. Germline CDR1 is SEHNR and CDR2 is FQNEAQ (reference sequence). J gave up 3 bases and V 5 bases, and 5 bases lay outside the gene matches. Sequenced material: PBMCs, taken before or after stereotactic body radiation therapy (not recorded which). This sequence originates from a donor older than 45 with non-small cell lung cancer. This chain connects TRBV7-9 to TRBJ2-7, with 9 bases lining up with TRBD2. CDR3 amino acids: CASSPPSGNYEQYF. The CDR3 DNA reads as TGTGCCAGCAGCCCACCTAGCGGGAACTACGAGCAGTACTTC.